This TCR beta chain was retrieved from a study of vaccination effects on CD4 cells after COVID-19. Study details: Participants were given two doses of BNT162b2 or mRNA-1273 vaccine.

In the case of this clone: Its antigen remains unidentified.

The ViraFEST assay expanded antigen-specific CD4+ T cells with viral peptide pools before sequencing. Following 10 days of culture, CD4+ T cells were isolated. None of the vaccinated had previously contracted SARS-CoV-2, and their nucleocapsid antibodies tested negative. After about 2 million PBMC were placed in each well, they were cultured with approximately 10 IU/ml IL-2 and roughly 10 ug/ml peptides. Study-level findings and limits: Early timepoints after infection were absent, and convalescent patients were few in the study.

Produced via immunoSEQ multiplex PCR; TCRdb's table is partial and in-frame only. The sample records roughly 50,000 clones, nearly 80% being singletons. The input for sequencing was CD4+ T cells from PBMCs cultured with HCoV-OC43 spike peptides, taken before COVID-19 vaccination. Subset of the sample: HCoV-OC43 spike overlapping peptide pool stimulation. The clonotype comes from a human donor who received a COVID-19 vaccine.

DNA for the CDR3: TGTGCCAGCAGCTTGGTCCCAGGGCAACAGCCCCAGCATTTT. It translates to CASSLVPGQQPQHF. The V and J genes are TRBV5-5 and TRBJ1-5; D may be TRBD1 (5 bases). From germline, CDR1 is SGHKS and CDR2 YYEKEE (reference sequence). The CDR3 is 14 residues long. V shed 0 bases and J shed 7 bases, with 11 bases lying between them.